One and the same sample provided the 5 T cell receptor beta chains below, sequenced in a study of cytomegalovirus exposure and HLA in healthy donors. The primer mix had 60 Vbeta and 13 Jbeta primers. Only in-frame clones appear in the TCRdb table, and some are missing; sequencing was by immunoSEQ multiplex PCR. In the table there are under 100,000 clones, approximately 65% of which are singletons. The sequencing sample was made of PBMCs. The receptors were gathered from a woman aged 25 to 39 in good health and CMV-seropositive.

This clone turned up a few times. The V call is TRBV4-2, the J call TRBJ2-1; TRBD2 agrees at 7 bases. CDR3 length: 17 amino acids. J gave up 5 bases and V 0 bases, and 10 bases lay outside the gene matches. The germline CDR1 and CDR2 sequences are LGHNA and YNFKEQ. This CDR3 reads CASSQENRVAGNNEQFF. In DNA form, the CDR3 reads TGTGCCAGCAGCCAAGAAAATCGAGTAGCGGGCAACAATGAGCAGTTCTTC.

CDR3: CASSQIRGLAFYEQYF. CDR3 sequence (DNA): TGCGCCAGCAGCCAGATACGGGGACTAGCGTTTTACGAGCAGTACTTC. The genes are TRBV4-1 and TRBJ2-5; 10 bases line up with TRBD2. The J call is in doubt because the DNA end fits TRBJ2-7 better. The germline V gene encodes CDR1 MGHRA and CDR2 YSYEKL. CDR3 length: 16 amino acids.

The gene calls are TRBV4-2 and TRBJ1-1; D unclear. The CDR3 has 15 amino acids. V was shortened by 0 bases and J by 1 base, with 9 bases between the two germline ends. In germline, CDR1 is LGHNA, CDR2 YNFKEQ. Here the CDR3 DNA reads TGTGCCAGCAGCCAAGAACTGTCTGGGAACACTGAAGCTTTCTTT. Protein product: CASSQELSGNTEAFF.

For this clone: The junction and the germline gene differ at one end; a read error may be behind it. The rearrangement uses TRBV4-3 and TRBJ1-2; D remains unclear. The germline CDR1 and CDR2 sequences are LGHNA and YSLEER. This CDR3 has 17 residues. The CDR3 DNA reads as TGCGCCAGCAGCCAAGATAGGAGAGGCAGGACTAACTATGGCTACCCCTTC. Its translation: CASSQDRRGRTNYGYPF.

The V and J genes are TRBV19 and TRBJ2-4; 10 bases line up with TRBD2. CDR1 is LNHDA, CDR2 SQIVND, per germline (reference sequence). The CDR3 totals 16 residues. V lost 1 base and J lost 5; bases outside the gene matches: 5. The CDR3 region is CASSIGFSGGQNIQYF. Written as DNA, the CDR3 is TGTGCCAGTAGTATAGGGTTTAGCGGGGGGCAAAACATTCAGTACTTC.